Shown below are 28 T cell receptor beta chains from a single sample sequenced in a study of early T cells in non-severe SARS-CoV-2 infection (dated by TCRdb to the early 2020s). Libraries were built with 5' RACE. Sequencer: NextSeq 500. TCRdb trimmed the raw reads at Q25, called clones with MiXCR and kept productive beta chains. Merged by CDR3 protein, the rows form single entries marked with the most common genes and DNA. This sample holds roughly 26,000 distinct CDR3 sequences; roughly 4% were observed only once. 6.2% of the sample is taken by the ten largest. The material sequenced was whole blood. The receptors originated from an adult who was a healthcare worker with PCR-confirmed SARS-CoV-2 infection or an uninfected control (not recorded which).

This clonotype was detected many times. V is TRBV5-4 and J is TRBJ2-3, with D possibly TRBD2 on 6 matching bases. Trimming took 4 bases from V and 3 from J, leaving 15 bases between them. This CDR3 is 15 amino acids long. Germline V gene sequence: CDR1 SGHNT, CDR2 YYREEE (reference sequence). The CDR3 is CASSAGRGLTDTQYF. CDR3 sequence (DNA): TGTGCCAGCAGCGCGGGACGGGGCCTTACAGATACGCAGTATTTT.

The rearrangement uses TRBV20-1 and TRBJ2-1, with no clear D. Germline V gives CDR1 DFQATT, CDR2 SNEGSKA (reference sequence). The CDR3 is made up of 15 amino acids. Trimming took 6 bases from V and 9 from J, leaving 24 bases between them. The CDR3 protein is CSAEKRATHMGEQFF. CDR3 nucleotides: TGCAGTGCCGAGAAAAGGGCTACTCACATGGGTGAGCAGTTCTTC.

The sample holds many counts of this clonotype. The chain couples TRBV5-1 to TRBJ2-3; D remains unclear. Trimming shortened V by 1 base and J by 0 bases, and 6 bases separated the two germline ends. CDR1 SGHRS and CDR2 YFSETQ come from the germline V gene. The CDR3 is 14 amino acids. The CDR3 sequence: CASSLLASTDTQYF. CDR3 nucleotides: TGCGCCAGCAGCTTGTTGGCTAGCACAGATACGCAGTATTTT.

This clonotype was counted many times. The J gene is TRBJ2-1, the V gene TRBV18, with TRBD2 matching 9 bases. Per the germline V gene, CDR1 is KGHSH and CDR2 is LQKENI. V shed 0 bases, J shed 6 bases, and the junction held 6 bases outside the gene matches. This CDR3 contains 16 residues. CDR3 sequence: CASSPPGLAGPNEQFF. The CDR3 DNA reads TGTGCCAGCTCACCACCGGGGCTAGCGGGGCCCAATGAGCAGTTCTTC. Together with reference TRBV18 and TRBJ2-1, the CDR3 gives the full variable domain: NAGVMQNPRHLVRRRGQEARLRCSPMKGHSHVYWYRQLPEEGLKFMVYLQKENIIDESGMPKERFSAEFPKEGPSILRIQQVVRGDSAAYFCASSPPGLAGPNEQFFGPGTRLTVL.

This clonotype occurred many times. The CDR3 sequence: CASRPTYAVEKLFF. For the CDR3, the DNA is TGTGCCAGCCGACCGACCTATGCGGTCGAAAAACTGTTTTTT. V is TRBV30 and J is TRBJ1-4; D remains ambiguous. Germline values: CDR1 GTSNPN, CDR2 SVGIG (reference sequence). Trimming pared 8 bases from V and 8 bases from J, leaving 21 bases between. CDR3 length: 14 amino acids.

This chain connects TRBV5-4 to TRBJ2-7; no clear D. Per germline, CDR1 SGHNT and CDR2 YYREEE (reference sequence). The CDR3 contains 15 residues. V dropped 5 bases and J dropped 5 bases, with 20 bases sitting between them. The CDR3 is CASRTSPGNPHEQYF. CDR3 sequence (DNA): TGTGCCAGCAGAACCTCACCGGGTAATCCCCACGAGCAGTACTTC.

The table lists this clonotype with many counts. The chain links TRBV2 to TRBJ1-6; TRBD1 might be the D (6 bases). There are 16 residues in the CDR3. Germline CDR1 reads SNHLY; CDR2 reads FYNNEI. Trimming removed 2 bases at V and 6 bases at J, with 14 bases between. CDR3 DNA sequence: TGTGCCAGCAGTGAACAGGGGAGAAGCCTTAATTCACCCCTCCACTTT. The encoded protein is CASSEQGRSLNSPLHF.

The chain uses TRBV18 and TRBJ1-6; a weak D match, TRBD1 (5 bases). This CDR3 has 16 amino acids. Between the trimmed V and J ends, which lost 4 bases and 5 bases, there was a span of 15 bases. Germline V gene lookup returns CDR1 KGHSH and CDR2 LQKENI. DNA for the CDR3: TGTGCCAGCTCACTCAGGGCCTTGGCGGATAATTCACCCCTCCACTTT. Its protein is CASSLRALADNSPLHF.

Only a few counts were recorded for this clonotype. The CDR3 nucleotides read TGTGCCAGCAGCCCGACTCTCAGCTCCTACAATGAGCAGTTCTTC. Residues: CASSPTLSSYNEQFF. V and J are TRBV7-3 and TRBJ2-1; D is unresolved. Trimming left V 5 bases short and J 0 bases short, with 11 bases between. Germline V CDR1 and CDR2: SGHTA, FQGTGA. The CDR3 spans 15 residues.

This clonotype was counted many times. As DNA, the CDR3 is TGTGCCAGCAGCTTCTCCCCCCCACCCCTCCACTTT. This translates into CASSFSPPPLHF. The chain joins TRBV11-2 to TRBJ1-6; D unresolved. This CDR3 region has 12 residues. Trimming pared 3 bases from V and 11 bases from J, leaving 8 bases between. Germline V gene sequence: CDR1 SGHAT, CDR2 FQNNGV.

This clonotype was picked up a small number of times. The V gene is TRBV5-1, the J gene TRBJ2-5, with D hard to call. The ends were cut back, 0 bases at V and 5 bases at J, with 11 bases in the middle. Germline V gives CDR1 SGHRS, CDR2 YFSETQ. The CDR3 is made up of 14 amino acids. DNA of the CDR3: TGCGCCAGCAGCTTGGCCACCCCCACCGAGACCCAGTACTTC. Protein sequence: CASSLATPTETQYF.

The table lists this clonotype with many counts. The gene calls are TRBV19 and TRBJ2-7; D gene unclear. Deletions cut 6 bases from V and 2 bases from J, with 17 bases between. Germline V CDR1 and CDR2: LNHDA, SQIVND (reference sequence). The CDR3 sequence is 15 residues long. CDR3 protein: CASSPQVAFPYEQYF. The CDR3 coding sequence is TGTGCCAGTAGCCCCCAGGTGGCGTTTCCCTACGAGCAGTACTTC.

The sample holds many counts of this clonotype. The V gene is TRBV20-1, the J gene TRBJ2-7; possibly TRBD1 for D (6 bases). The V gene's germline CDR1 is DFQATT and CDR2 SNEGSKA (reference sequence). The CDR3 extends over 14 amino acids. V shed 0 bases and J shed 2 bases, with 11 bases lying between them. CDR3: CSARDQGQAYEQYF. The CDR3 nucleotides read TGCAGTGCTAGAGATCAGGGACAAGCCTACGAGCAGTACTTC.

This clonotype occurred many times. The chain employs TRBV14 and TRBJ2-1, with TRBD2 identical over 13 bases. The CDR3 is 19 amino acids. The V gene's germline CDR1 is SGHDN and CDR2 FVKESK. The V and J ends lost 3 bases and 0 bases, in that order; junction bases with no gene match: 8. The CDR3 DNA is TGTGCCAGCAGCCATGACCTGGGACTAGCGGGATACTCCTACAATGAGCAGTTCTTC. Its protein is CASSHDLGLAGYSYNEQFF. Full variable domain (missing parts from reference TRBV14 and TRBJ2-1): EAGVTQFPSHSVIEKGQTVTLRCDPISGHDNLYWYRRVMGKEIKFLLHFVKESKQDESGMPNNRFLAERTGGTYSTLKVQPAELEDSGVYFCASSHDLGLAGYSYNEQFFGPGTRLTVL.

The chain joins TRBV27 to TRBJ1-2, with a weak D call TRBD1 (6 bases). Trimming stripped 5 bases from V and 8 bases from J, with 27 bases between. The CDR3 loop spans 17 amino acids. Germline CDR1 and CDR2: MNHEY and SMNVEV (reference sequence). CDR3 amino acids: CASSPYRSQQGGEGYTF. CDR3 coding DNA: TGTGCCAGCAGTCCCTACCGTTCCCAGCAAGGGGGGGAGGGCTACACCTTC.

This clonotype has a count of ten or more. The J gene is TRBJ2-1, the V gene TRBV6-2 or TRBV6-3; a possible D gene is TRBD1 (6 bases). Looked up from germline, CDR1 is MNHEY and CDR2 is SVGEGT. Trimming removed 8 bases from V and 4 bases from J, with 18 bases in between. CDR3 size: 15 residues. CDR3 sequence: CASGRGSLVYNEQFF. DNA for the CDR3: TGTGCCAGCGGCAGGGGTAGCCTAGTATACAATGAGCAGTTCTTC.

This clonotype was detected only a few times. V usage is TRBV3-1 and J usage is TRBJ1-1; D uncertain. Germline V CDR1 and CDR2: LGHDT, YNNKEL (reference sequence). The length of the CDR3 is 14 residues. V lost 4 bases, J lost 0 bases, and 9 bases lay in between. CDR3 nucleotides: TGTGCCAGCAGCCCCGAGATTATGAACACTGAAGCTTTCTTT. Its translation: CASSPEIMNTEAFF. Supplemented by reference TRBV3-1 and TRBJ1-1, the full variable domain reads DTAVSQTPKYLVTQMGNDKSIKCEQNLGHDTMYWYKQDSKKFLKIMFSYNNKELIINETVPNRFSPKSPDKAHLNLHINSLELGDSAVYFCASSPEIMNTEAFFGQGTRLTVV.

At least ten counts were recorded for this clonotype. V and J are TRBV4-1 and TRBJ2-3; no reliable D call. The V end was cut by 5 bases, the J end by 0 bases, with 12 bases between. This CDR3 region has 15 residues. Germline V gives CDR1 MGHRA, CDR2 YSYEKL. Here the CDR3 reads CASSYRLESTDTQYF. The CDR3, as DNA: TGCGCCAGCAGCTACCGACTCGAAAGCACAGATACGCAGTATTTT.

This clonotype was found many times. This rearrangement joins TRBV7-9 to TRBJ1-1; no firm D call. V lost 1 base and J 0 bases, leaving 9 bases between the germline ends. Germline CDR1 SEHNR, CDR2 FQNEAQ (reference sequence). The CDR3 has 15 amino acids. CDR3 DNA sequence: TGTGCCAGCAGCTTAGTGGCAGGCCTGAACACTGAAGCTTTCTTT. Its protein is CASSLVAGLNTEAFF.

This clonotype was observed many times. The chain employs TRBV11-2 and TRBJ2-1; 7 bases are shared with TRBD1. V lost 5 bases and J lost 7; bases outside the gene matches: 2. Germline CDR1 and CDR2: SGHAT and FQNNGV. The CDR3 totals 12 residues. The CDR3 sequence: CASSQQGNEQFF. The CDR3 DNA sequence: TGTGCCAGCAGCCAACAGGGGAATGAGCAGTTCTTC.

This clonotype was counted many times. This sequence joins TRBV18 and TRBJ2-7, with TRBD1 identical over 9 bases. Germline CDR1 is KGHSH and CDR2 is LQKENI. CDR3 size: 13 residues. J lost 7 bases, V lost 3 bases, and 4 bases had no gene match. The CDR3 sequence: CASSPGQGGEQYF. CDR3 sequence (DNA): TGTGCCAGCTCACCGGGACAGGGTGGTGAGCAGTACTTC.

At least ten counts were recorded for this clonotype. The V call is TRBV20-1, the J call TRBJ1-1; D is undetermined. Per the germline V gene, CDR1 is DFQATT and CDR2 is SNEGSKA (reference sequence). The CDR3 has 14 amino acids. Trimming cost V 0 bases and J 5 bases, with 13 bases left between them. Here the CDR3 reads CSARDPGRMTEAFF. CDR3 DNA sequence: TGCAGTGCTAGAGATCCCGGTCGGATGACTGAAGCTTTCTTT.

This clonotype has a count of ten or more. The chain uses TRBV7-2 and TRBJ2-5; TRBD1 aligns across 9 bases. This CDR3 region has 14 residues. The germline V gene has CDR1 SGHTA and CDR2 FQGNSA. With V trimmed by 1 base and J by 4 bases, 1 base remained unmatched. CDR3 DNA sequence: TGTGCCAGCAGCTTAGACAGGGGGCGAGAGACCCAGTACTTC. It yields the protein CASSLDRGRETQYF.

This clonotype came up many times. CDR3 coding DNA: TGTGCCAGCACCCTTGGACAGGGCCTTCATTACGAGCAGTACTTC. Translated: CASTLGQGLHYEQYF. V and J are TRBV3-1 and TRBJ2-7; 8 bases agree with TRBD1. The germline CDR1 and CDR2 sequences are LGHDT and YNNKEL (reference sequence). The CDR3 contains 15 residues. With V trimmed by 7 bases and J by 4 bases, 12 bases remained unmatched.

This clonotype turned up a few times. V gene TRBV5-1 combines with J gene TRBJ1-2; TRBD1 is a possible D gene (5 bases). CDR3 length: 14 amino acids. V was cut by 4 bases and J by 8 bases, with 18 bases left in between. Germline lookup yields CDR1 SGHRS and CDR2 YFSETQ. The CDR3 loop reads CASSPTTGERGYTF. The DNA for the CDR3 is TGCGCCAGCAGCCCAACTACGGGGGAGCGAGGCTACACCTTC.

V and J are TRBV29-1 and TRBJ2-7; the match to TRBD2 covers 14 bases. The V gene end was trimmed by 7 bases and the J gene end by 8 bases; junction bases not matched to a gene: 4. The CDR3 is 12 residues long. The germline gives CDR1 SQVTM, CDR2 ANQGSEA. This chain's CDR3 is CSAGTSGSKQYF. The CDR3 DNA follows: TGCAGCGCCGGGACTAGCGGGAGCAAGCAGTACTTC.

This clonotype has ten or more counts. The CDR3 loop is CASSYSEGFQPQHF. As DNA, the CDR3 is TGTGCCAGCAGTTACTCGGAGGGCTTTCAGCCCCAGCATTTT. The rearrangement links TRBV6-5 to TRBJ1-5; D is undetermined. The germline V gene encodes CDR1 MNHEY and CDR2 SVGAGI. V was cut by 0 bases and J by 6 bases, with 9 bases left in between. This CDR3 has 14 amino acids.

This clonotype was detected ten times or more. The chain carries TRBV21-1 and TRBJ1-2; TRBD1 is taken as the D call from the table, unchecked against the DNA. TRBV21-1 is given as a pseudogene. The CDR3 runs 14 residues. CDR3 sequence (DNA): TGTGCCAGCAGCTCCCGGGACAGTAACTATGGCTACACCTTC. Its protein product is CASSSRDSNYGYTF.